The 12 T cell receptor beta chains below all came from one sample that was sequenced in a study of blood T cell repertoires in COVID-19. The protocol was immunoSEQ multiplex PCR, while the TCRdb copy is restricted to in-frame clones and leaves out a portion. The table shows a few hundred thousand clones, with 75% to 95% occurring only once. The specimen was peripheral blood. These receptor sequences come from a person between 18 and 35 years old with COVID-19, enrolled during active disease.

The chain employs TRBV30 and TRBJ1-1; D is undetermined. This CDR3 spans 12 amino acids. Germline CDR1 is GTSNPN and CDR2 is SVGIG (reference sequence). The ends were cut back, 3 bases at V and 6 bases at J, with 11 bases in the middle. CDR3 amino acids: CAWSSSYPEAFF. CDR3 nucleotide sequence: TGTGCCTGGAGCAGTTCTTACCCTGAAGCTTTCTTT.

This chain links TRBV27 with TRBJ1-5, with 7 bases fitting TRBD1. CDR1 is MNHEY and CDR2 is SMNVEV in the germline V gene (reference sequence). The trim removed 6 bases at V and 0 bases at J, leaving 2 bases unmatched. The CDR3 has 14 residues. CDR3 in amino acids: CASRTGYSNQPQHF. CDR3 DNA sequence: TGTGCCAGCAGGACAGGGTATAGCAATCAGCCCCAGCATTTT.

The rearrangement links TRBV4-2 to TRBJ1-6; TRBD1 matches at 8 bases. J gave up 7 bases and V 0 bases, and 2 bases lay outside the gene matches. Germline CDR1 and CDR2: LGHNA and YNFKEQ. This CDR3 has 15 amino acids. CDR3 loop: CASSQDRQGNSPLHF. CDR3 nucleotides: TGTGCCAGCAGCCAAGATCGACAGGGGAATTCACCCCTCCACTTT.

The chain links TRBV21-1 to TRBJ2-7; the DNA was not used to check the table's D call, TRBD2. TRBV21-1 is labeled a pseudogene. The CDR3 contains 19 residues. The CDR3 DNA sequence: TGTGCCAGCAGCAAAGGTTACGTGTCTAGCGGGAGGGCCCGGAACGAGCAGTACTTC. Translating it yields CASSKGYVSSGRARNEQYF.

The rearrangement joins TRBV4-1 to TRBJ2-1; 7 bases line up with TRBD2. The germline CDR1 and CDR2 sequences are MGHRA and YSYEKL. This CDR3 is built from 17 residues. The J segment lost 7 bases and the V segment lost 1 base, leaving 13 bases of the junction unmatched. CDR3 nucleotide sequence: TGCGCCAGCAGCCAAGCCCCCCTAGCGGTCCTTGAGAATGAGCAGTTCTTC. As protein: CASSQAPLAVLENEQFF.

The CDR3 region is CASSEEAGGGADTQYF. DNA of the CDR3: TGTGCCAGCAGTGAGGAGGCGGGAGGTGGCGCAGATACGCAGTATTTT. The V call is TRBV2, the J call TRBJ2-3; 8 bases align to TRBD2. V shed 3 bases and J 4 bases; nucleotides not matched to a gene: 9. The germline CDR1 and CDR2 sequences are SNHLY and FYNNEI. The CDR3 extends over 16 amino acids. Supplemented by reference TRBV2 and TRBJ2-3, the full variable domain reads EPEVTQTPSHQVTQMGQEVILRCVPISNHLYFYWYRQILGQKVEFLVSFYNNEISEKSEIFDDQFSVERPDGSNFTLKIRSTKLEDSAMYFCASSEEAGGGADTQYFGPGTRLTVL.

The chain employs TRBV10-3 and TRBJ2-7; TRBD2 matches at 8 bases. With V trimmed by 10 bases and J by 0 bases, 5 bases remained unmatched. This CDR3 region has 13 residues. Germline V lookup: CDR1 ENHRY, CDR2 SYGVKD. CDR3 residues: CATTGTSSYEQYF. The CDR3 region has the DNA TGTGCCACTACCGGGACTAGCTCCTACGAGCAGTACTTC.

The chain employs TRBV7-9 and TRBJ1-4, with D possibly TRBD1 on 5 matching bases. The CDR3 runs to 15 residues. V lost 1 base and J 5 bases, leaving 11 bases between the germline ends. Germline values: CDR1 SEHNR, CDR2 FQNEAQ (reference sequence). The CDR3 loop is CASSLGAGVNEKLFF. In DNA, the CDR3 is TGTGCCAGCAGCTTAGGTGCGGGGGTGAATGAAAAACTGTTTTTT. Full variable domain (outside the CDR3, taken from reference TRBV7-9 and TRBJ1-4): DTGVSQNPRHKITKRGQNVTFRCDPISEHNRLYWYRQTLGQGPEFLTYFQNEAQLEKSRLLSDRFSAERPKGSFSTLEIQRTEQGDSAMYLCASSLGAGVNEKLFFGSGTQLSVL.

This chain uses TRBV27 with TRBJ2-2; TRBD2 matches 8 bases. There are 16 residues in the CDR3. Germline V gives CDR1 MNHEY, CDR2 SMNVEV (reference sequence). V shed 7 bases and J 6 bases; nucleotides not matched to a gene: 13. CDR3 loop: CASTSASGSRPGELFF. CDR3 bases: TGTGCCAGCACTTCGGCCAGCGGGAGTAGACCCGGGGAGCTGTTTTTT.

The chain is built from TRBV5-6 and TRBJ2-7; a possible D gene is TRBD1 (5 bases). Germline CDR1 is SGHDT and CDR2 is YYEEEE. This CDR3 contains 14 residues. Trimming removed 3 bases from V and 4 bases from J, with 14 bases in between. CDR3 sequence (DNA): TGTGCCAGCAGCTCGGACATGTATGGGTACGAGCAGTACTTC. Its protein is CASSSDMYGYEQYF.

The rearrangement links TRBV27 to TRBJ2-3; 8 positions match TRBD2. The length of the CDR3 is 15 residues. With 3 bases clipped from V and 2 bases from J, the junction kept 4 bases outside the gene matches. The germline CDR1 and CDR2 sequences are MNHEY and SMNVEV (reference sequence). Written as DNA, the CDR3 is TGTGCCAGCAGTTTCATTAGCGGGGCCACAGATACGCAGTATTTT. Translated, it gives CASSFISGATDTQYF.

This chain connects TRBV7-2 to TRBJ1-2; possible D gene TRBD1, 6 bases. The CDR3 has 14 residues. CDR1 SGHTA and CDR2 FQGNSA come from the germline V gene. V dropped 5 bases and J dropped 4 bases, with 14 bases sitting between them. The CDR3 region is CASSPQGLAYGYTF. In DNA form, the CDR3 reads TGTGCCAGCAGCCCTCAGGGGCTGGCCTATGGCTACACCTTC.